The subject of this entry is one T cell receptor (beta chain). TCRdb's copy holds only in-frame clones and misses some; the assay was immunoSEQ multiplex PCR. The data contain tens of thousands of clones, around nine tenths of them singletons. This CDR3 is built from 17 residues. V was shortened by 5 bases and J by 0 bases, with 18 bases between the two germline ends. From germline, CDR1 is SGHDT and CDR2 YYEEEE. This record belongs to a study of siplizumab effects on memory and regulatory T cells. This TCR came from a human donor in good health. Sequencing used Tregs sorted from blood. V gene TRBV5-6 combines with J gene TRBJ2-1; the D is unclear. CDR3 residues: CASSFLSSLSSYNEQFF. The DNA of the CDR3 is TGTGCCAGCAGTTTTCTTAGCTCATTGAGCTCCTACAATGAGCAGTTCTTC. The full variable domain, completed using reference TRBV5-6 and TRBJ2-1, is DAGVTQSPTHLIKTRGQQVTLRCSPKSGHDTVSWYQQALGQGPQFIFQYYEEEERQRGNFPDRFSGHQFPNYSSELNVNALLLGDSALYLCASSFLSSLSSYNEQFFGPGTRLTVL.